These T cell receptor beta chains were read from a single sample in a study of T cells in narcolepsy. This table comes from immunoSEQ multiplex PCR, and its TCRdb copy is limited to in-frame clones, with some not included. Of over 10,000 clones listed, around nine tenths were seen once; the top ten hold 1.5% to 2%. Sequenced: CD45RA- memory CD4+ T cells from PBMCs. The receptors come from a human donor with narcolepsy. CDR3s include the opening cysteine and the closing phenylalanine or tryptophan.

CDR3: CASKPGQARTGELFF; length: 15; J: TRBJ2-2; V: TRBV27
CDR3: CASSFSLRGGAEAFF; length: 15; J: TRBJ1-1; V: TRBV7-2
CDR3: CASSAGQGINNEQFF; length: 15; J: TRBJ2-1; V: TRBV9
CDR3: CASNGLAGGSSYEQYF; length: 16; J: TRBJ2-7; V: TRBV2
CDR3: CASTFMGAGNTEAFF; length: 15; J: TRBJ1-1; V: TRBV6-5
CDR3: CASSESDQRQVVDEQYF; length: 17; J: TRBJ2-7; V: TRBV6-1
CDR3: CASSRKEEQYF; length: 11; J: TRBJ2-5; V: TRBV18
CDR3: CASSSSRLGLADFEQYF; length: 17; J: TRBJ2-7; V: TRBV27
CDR3: CASSLAPGLGAGGSDTQYF; length: 19; J: TRBJ2-3; V: TRBV5-1
CDR3: CASRTGAESIYGYTF; length: 15; J: TRBJ1-2; V: TRBV19
CDR3: CASSPWSGSAGVRGGSYEQYF; length: 21; J: TRBJ2-7; V: TRBV4-2
CDR3: CASSLQGAGGTQYF; length: 14; J: TRBJ2-5; V: TRBV11-2
CDR3: CASSSRTEAFF; length: 11; J: TRBJ1-1; V: TRBV5-1
CDR3: CAISVGQDTDTQYF; length: 14; J: TRBJ2-3; V: TRBV10-3
CDR3: CASSQGRPGLGSSSEQYF; length: 18; J: TRBJ2-7; V: TRBV4-2
CDR3: CASTPSGSITDTQYF; length: 15; J: TRBJ2-3; V: TRBV9
CDR3: CASSFQVGSLPSYEQYF; length: 17; J: TRBJ2-7; V: TRBV7-9
CDR3: CASSFGGSGNTIYF; length: 14; J: TRBJ1-3; V: TRBV7-2
CDR3: CASSQVGGETYGYTF; length: 15; J: TRBJ1-2; V: TRBV4-2
CDR3: CASTPRVANTGELFF; length: 15; J: TRBJ2-2; V: TRBV2
CDR3: CASSLSGTSGRDNEQFF; length: 17; J: TRBJ2-1; V: TRBV11-3
CDR3: CSVHNNYGYTF; length: 11; J: TRBJ1-2; V: TRBV29-1
CDR3: CASTLVGTAVLPFF; length: 14; J: TRBJ2-1; V: TRBV2
CDR3: CASSLRSTGGSGNTIYF; length: 17; J: TRBJ1-3; V: TRBV18
CDR3: CASSSGLSTDTQYF; length: 14; J: TRBJ2-3; V: TRBV5-1
CDR3: CASSPLPLGTGTGSYNSPLHF; length: 21; J: TRBJ1-6; V: TRBV18
CDR3: CASSQSRKRGRYEQYF; length: 16; J: TRBJ2-7; V: TRBV23-1
CDR3: CASSISSDTEAFF; length: 13; J: TRBJ1-1; V: TRBV19
CDR3: CSVFGAGEGGSSSGANVLTF; length: 20; J: TRBJ2-6; V: TRBV29-1
CDR3: CAWSANTGHLGSNQPQHF; length: 18; J: TRBJ1-5; V: TRBV30
CDR3: CASSESNSSGRTYNEQFF; length: 18; J: TRBJ2-1; V: TRBV25-1
CDR3: CASSPGLAAYEQYF; length: 14; J: TRBJ2-7; V: TRBV5-4
CDR3: CASSRGGGLAETQYF; length: 15; J: TRBJ2-5; V: TRBV7-9
CDR3: CATSRDFTGEGQFF; length: 14; J: TRBJ2-1; V: TRBV15
CDR3: CASSYSSGINSPLHF; length: 15; J: TRBJ1-6; V: TRBV6-5
CDR3: CASSDQAADYEQYF; length: 14; J: TRBJ2-7; V: TRBV18
CDR3: CASSDGFGGSYEQYF; length: 15; J: TRBJ2-7; V: TRBV5-1
CDR3: CASSLVGGPSSGNTIYF; length: 17; J: TRBJ1-3; V: TRBV5-1
CDR3: CASSLHQGAGYGYTF; length: 15; J: TRBJ1-2; V: TRBV27
CDR3: CASTSAGYSTQPQHF; length: 15; J: TRBJ1-5; V: TRBV2
CDR3: CASSFFATGGIQETQYF; length: 17; J: TRBJ2-5; V: TRBV27
CDR3: CASSYGGSSYNEQFF; length: 15; J: TRBJ2-1; V: TRBV6-6
CDR3: CASNLLAGTSGEQYF; length: 15; J: NA; V: TRBV6-5
CDR3: CASRATGTDTIYF; length: 13; J: TRBJ1-3; V: TRBV2
CDR3: CASSTIDRNTEAFF; length: 14; J: TRBJ1-1; V: TRBV5-6
CDR3: CASSRSSDEKLFF; length: 13; J: TRBJ1-4; V: TRBV6-6
CDR3: CAWSPPGDTQYF; length: 12; J: TRBJ2-3; V: TRBV30
CDR3: CASSGRTSVGELFF; length: 14; J: TRBJ2-2; V: TRBV5-1
CDR3: CASSPLPGRLAGGNIQYF; length: 18; J: TRBJ2-4; V: TRBV9
CDR3: CASSLGVAGRSYNEQFF; length: 17; J: TRBJ2-1; V: TRBV11-3
CDR3: CASSLAGTSGSTDTQYF; length: 17; J: TRBJ2-3; V: TRBV7-2
CDR3: CASSPRPGGNEQFF; length: 14; J: TRBJ2-1; V: TRBV5-4
CDR3: CASSASGRSNTGELFF; length: 16; J: TRBJ2-2; V: TRBV6-1
CDR3: CASSRLPSYEQYF; length: 13; J: TRBJ2-7; V: TRBV9
CDR3: CASSSSGGGTGELFF; length: 15; J: TRBJ2-2; V: TRBV21-1
CDR3: CASSYGSGRGYEQYF; length: 15; J: NA; V: TRBV6-5
CDR3: CAISGGGYEQYF; length: 12; J: TRBJ2-7; V: TRBV10-3
CDR3: CASSEGTLNTDTQYF; length: 15; J: TRBJ2-3; V: TRBV2
CDR3: CASSPLLAGGRNEQFF; length: 16; J: TRBJ2-1; V: TRBV27
CDR3: CASSLTGKADTQYF; length: 14; J: TRBJ2-3; V: TRBV19